These 28 T cell receptor beta chains came from one sample sequenced in a study of T cell repertoires in cytomegalovirus infection. TCRdb reprocessed the reads with MiXCR, giving one entry per CDR3 protein. Of 97,000 or so distinct CDR3 sequences listed, approximately 16% are singletons. The sequenced sample consisted of PBMCs. Source of these receptors: a human donor in good health (CMV status not recorded). Some clones in this sample may be carry-over from other donors' samples.

This clonotype was observed at least ten times. The V call is TRBV7-2, the J call TRBJ2-3; the D is unclear. Looked up from germline, CDR1 is SGHTA and CDR2 is FQGNSA. The ends were cut back, 4 bases at V and 2 bases at J, with 4 bases in the middle. The CDR3 length is 12 residues. The CDR3 is CASSSYTDTQYF. The DNA for the CDR3 is TGTGCCAGCAGCTCTTACACAGATACGCAGTATTTT.

This clonotype has a handful of counts. The V gene is TRBV28, the J gene TRBJ1-2; D is perhaps TRBD1 (5 bases). V was cut by 1 base and J by 2 bases, with 11 bases left in between. CDR3 length: 15 residues. The germline V gene encodes CDR1 MDHEN and CDR2 SYDVKM. The CDR3 DNA follows: TGTGCCAGCAGTTTATTCCGGGACTGGAACTATGGCTACACCTTC. Translation gives CASSLFRDWNYGYTF.

This clonotype showed up many times. The genes are TRBV6-2 or TRBV6-3 and TRBJ2-1, with D possibly being TRBD2 (7 bases). The CDR3 is made up of 17 amino acids. The V gene's germline CDR1 is MNHEY and CDR2 SVGEGT. V lost 2 bases to trimming and J lost 6 bases, with 20 bases between them. CDR3 in amino acids: CASSYEGSRGGLNEQFF. The CDR3 coding sequence is TGTGCCAGCAGTTACGAGGGGTCGAGGGGGGGACTCAATGAGCAGTTCTTC.

The gene calls are TRBV7-2 and TRBJ1-2; no definite D call. V gave up 6 bases and J gave up 2 bases, with 7 bases separating them. Germline CDR1 SGHTA, CDR2 FQGNSA. The CDR3 has 12 residues. The CDR3 DNA follows: TGTGCCAGCAGTCCCATAAACTATGGCTACACCTTC. Translation: CASSPINYGYTF. The full variable domain, in which reference TRBV7-2 and TRBJ1-2 provide the parts outside the CDR3, is GAGVSQSPSNKVTEKGKDVELRCDPISGHTALYWYRQSLGQGLEFLIYFQGNSAPDKSGLPSDRFSAERTGGSVSTLTIQRTQQEDSAVYLCASSPINYGYTFGSGTRLTVV.

In its sample, this clonotype is medium-sized. The rearrangement joins TRBV14 to TRBJ2-1; D may match TRBD1 or TRBD2 (5 bases each). Germline V gene lookup returns CDR1 SGHDN and CDR2 FVKESK. Trimming pared 4 bases from V and 4 bases from J, leaving 17 bases between. The length of the CDR3 is 16 residues. CDR3 loop: CASSLKLGTRYNEQFF. The CDR3 DNA reads TGTGCCAGCAGCCTAAAGTTGGGGACGCGATACAATGAGCAGTTCTTC.

The rearrangement links TRBV30 to TRBJ1-1; D unresolved. V was trimmed by 3 bases and J by 3 bases, leaving 11 bases between them. Germline assignment: CDR1 GTSNPN and CDR2 SVGIG (reference sequence). CDR3 length: 13 amino acids. Here the CDR3 reads CAWRRGRDTEAFF. In DNA, the CDR3 is TGTGCCTGGAGAAGAGGGAGGGACACTGAAGCTTTCTTT.

This clonotype was recorded at least ten times. The chain links TRBV12-3 or TRBV12-4 to TRBJ2-2; 8 nucleotides align to TRBD2. This CDR3 region has 16 residues. Trimming at V came to 2 bases and at J to 3 bases, leaving 5 bases not matched to a gene. The CDR3 nucleotides are TGTGCCAGCAGTTTAACCGGGGGGGCCGACACCGGGGAGCTGTTTTTT. Its translation is CASSLTGGADTGELFF.

This clonotype turned up a few times. This chain connects TRBV7-9 to TRBJ1-2; D is uncertain. With 2 bases removed from V and 6 bases from J, the gap between germline ends came to 4 bases. Germline V CDR1 and CDR2: SEHNR, FQNEAQ (reference sequence). The CDR3 is 11 amino acids. The CDR3 nucleotides are TGTGCCAGCAGCTTACCGGATGGCTACACCTTC. Its protein product is CASSLPDGYTF.

The V and J genes are TRBV29-1 and TRBJ1-1; TRBD1 matches at 10 bases. The CDR3 runs 14 residues. The ends lost 6 bases at V and 6 bases at J; junction bases unmatched: 10. CDR1 and CDR2 from the germline V gene are SQVTM and ANQGSEA. CDR3 nucleotide sequence: TGCAGCGTATGGACCGGACAGGGGGAGTCTGAAGCTTTCTTT. Translating gives CSVWTGQGESEAFF.

The rearrangement uses TRBV28 and TRBJ1-2, with D uncertain. Trimming left V 2 bases short and J 4 bases short, with 14 bases between. The CDR3 spans 15 residues. CDR1 and CDR2 (germline): MDHEN, SYDVKM. CDR3 DNA sequence: TGTGCCAGCAGTTTAGCCTCGACCGGAGGCTATGGCTACACCTTC. Protein: CASSLASTGGYGYTF.

There are many counts of this clonotype. This chain uses TRBV7-2 with TRBJ1-4; D is perhaps TRBD1 (5 bases). The CDR3 runs 13 residues. Trimming took 3 bases from V and 8 from J, leaving 10 bases between them. Germline CDR1 SGHTA, CDR2 FQGNSA. The CDR3 DNA sequence: TGTGCCAGCAGCTTCCAGGGCGAAGAAAAACTGTTTTTT. It yields the protein CASSFQGEEKLFF.

This clonotype occurred many times. J is TRBJ1-1 and V is TRBV7-2, with no clear D. This CDR3 is 12 amino acids long. The V and J ends lost 5 bases and 3 bases respectively, with 7 bases between them. Germline loops: CDR1 SGHTA, CDR2 FQGNSA. The CDR3: CASSPPDTEAFF. As DNA, the CDR3 is TGTGCCAGCAGCCCCCCCGACACTGAAGCTTTCTTT.

This chain links TRBV14 with TRBJ2-6; D unresolved. This CDR3 comprises 17 residues. Germline V gene sequence: CDR1 SGHDN, CDR2 FVKESK. The V and J ends lost 4 bases and 2 bases respectively, with 15 bases between them. The CDR3 nucleotides read TGTGCCAGCAGCCGATCGGGCCTTCGCACTGGGGCCAACGTCCTGACTTTC. Translating gives CASSRSGLRTGANVLTF.

This sequence joins TRBV5-1 and TRBJ1-5, with D possibly being TRBD1 (5 bases). CDR3 size: 13 residues. V lost 3 bases to trimming and J lost 3 bases, with 7 bases between them. Germline V CDR1 and CDR2: SGHRS, YFSETQ. CDR3 amino acids: CASSWGDNQPQHF. The CDR3 DNA reads as TGCGCCAGCAGCTGGGGGGACAATCAGCCCCAGCATTTT.

This clonotype was observed many times. This chain links TRBV29-1 with TRBJ2-7; D remains unclear. CDR3 length: 13 residues. Trimming removed 0 bases at V and 6 bases at J, with 12 bases between. CDR1 and CDR2 from the germline V gene are SQVTM and ANQGSEA. In DNA, the CDR3 is TGCAGCGTTGAAGATCGAGGTGGGGTCGAGCAGTACTTC. Its protein is CSVEDRGGVEQYF.

This clonotype was recorded a few times. For the CDR3, the DNA is TGCAGTGCCTCGGGGACAGGATATGGCTACACCTTC. Residues: CSASGTGYGYTF. This chain uses TRBV20-1 with TRBJ1-2, with 8 bases identical to TRBD1. This CDR3 comprises 12 residues. Germline V gene lookup returns CDR1 DFQATT and CDR2 SNEGSKA (reference sequence). J lost 5 bases, V lost 6 bases, and 5 bases had no gene match.

This clonotype was counted many times. DNA for the CDR3: TGTGCCAGCAGCCGGAAACAGGGGGACACAGATACGCAGTATTTT. It specifies CASSRKQGDTDTQYF. The chain is built from TRBV5-5 and TRBJ2-3, with 8 nucleotides matching TRBD1. Germline CDR1 SGHKS, CDR2 YYEKEE (reference sequence). With V trimmed by 4 bases and J by 2 bases, 6 bases remained unmatched. CDR3 length equals 15 residues.

Many counts were recorded for this clonotype. The gene calls are TRBV19 and TRBJ1-1, with 9 bases lining up with TRBD1. The CDR3 has 19 amino acids. Trimming at V came to 5 bases and at J to 2 bases, leaving 18 bases not matched to a gene. CDR1 LNHDA and CDR2 SQIVND come from the germline V gene (reference sequence). The CDR3 DNA follows: TGTGCCAGTAGTCCTCTCGTTGGGGGGACAGGGCCCGGTAACACTGAAGCTTTCTTT. Encoded protein: CASSPLVGGTGPGNTEAFF.

This clonotype was counted many times. V usage is TRBV7-2 and J usage is TRBJ1-3, with unresolved D. The CDR3 totals 16 residues. V gave up 1 base and J gave up 1 base, with 11 bases separating them. In germline, CDR1 is SGHTA, CDR2 FQGNSA. The CDR3 region has the DNA TGTGCCAGCAGCTTAGGCCCGGGAACATCTGGAAACACCATATATTTT. Amino acid sequence: CASSLGPGTSGNTIYF. Full variable domain (rest looked up from reference TRBV7-2 and TRBJ1-3): GAGVSQSPSNKVTEKGKDVELRCDPISGHTALYWYRQSLGQGLEFLIYFQGNSAPDKSGLPSDRFSAERTGGSVSTLTIQRTQQEDSAVYLCASSLGPGTSGNTIYFGEGSWLTVV.

A few counts support this clonotype. CDR3 residues: CSARETNTEAFF. Here the CDR3 DNA reads TGCAGTGCTAGAGAGACGAACACTGAAGCTTTCTTT. The V gene is TRBV20-1, the J gene TRBJ1-1; D unclear. CDR3 length equals 12 residues. CDR1 is DFQATT, CDR2 SNEGSKA, per germline (reference sequence). V shed 0 bases and J shed 1 base, with 3 bases lying between them.

In its sample, this clonotype was seen many times. The chain carries TRBV12-3 or TRBV12-4 and TRBJ2-1; the D call may be TRBD1 or TRBD2 (5 bases each). The CDR3 extends over 12 amino acids. Trimming cost V 0 bases and J 9 bases, with 6 bases left between them. The CDR3 region has the DNA TGTGCCAGCAGTTTAGCGGGGGTTGAGCAGTTCTTC. This sequence encodes CASSLAGVEQFF.

The gene calls are TRBV28 and TRBJ2-7; D remains ambiguous. Trimming took 6 bases from V and 7 from J, leaving 10 bases between them. Germline CDR1 reads MDHEN; CDR2 reads SYDVKM. This CDR3 comprises 11 residues. CDR3 loop: CASSPFREQYF. In DNA, the CDR3 is TGTGCCAGCAGCCCTTTCCGGGAGCAGTACTTC.

The chain employs TRBV20-1 and TRBJ1-5, with a tentative D call TRBD1 (5 bases). CDR3 length equals 13 residues. V lost 6 bases and J 7 bases, leaving 16 bases between the germline ends. Germline CDR1 reads DFQATT; CDR2 reads SNEGSKA (reference sequence). Written as DNA, the CDR3 is TGCAGTGCGGCGCAGGGTTTAAGGCAGCCCCAGCATTTT. It yields the protein CSAAQGLRQPQHF.

The genes are TRBV12-3 or TRBV12-4 and TRBJ1-1; D is perhaps TRBD1 (5 bases). V was trimmed by 2 bases and J by 11 bases, leaving 12 bases between them. This CDR3 has 12 residues. The CDR3 is CASSLLGRAAFF. The CDR3 DNA is TGTGCCAGCAGTTTATTGGGACGGGCCGCTTTCTTT.

Of note for this clonotype: An end of the junction differs from the germline gene, which may be a read error. J is TRBJ1-1 and V is TRBV7-3; 10 bases agree with TRBD1. Germline V gene data show CDR1 as SGHTA and CDR2 as FQGTGA. The CDR3 is made up of 14 amino acids. This CDR3 reads CASSKTGGHNEDFF. DNA for the CDR3: TGTGCCAGCAGCAAGACAGGGGGCCACAATGAAGATTTCTTT.

Note on this clonotype: This sequence may be a read error, since a much larger clone differs from it by one base. The chain is built from TRBV11-3 and TRBJ2-5; maybe TRBD1 (5 bases). Germline values: CDR1 SGHNT, CDR2 YENEEA. The V end was cut by 5 bases, the J end by 5 bases, with 18 bases between. The CDR3 runs 15 residues. The CDR3 spells CASSQGIATLETQYF. CDR3 coding DNA: TGTGCCAGCAGCCAGGGAATAGCTACCTTGGAGACCCAGTACTTC.

The table lists this clonotype with many counts. This chain uses TRBV30 with TRBJ1-6, with a tentative D call TRBD1 (5 bases). Germline V lookup: CDR1 GTSNPN, CDR2 SVGIG (reference sequence). This CDR3 comprises 13 residues. Trimming left V 1 base short and J 10 bases short, with 11 bases between. In nucleotides, the CDR3 is TGTGCCTGGAGTGGGCAGGGCGAATCACCCCTCCACTTT. The encoded protein is CAWSGQGESPLHF.

There are many counts of this clonotype. This chain joins TRBV7-2 and TRBJ2-3; 11 bases are a match to TRBD2. Germline V gene lookup returns CDR1 SGHTA and CDR2 FQGNSA. CDR3 length: 17 amino acids. V lost 6 bases, J lost 0 bases, and 8 bases stayed unmatched. The CDR3 DNA sequence: TGTGCCAGCAGGAGGGCTAGCGGGGGGTATAGCACAGATACGCAGTATTTT. Its protein product is CASRRASGGYSTDTQYF.